This is a list of T cell receptor beta chains from one sample in a study of blood T cell repertoires in COVID-19. Libraries were prepared by immunoSEQ multiplex PCR; TCRdb keeps only in-frame clonotypes and omits some of them. Among tens of thousands of clones listed, 82% were seen once. Sequencing was done on a sample of peripheral blood. All receptors derive from a woman aged 60-75 years with acute or convalescent COVID-19. The CDR3 runs from the conserved cysteine through the conserved F or W. Each record gives: clone size, D gene, V gene, J gene, CDR3 DNA, CDR3 protein. D genes are given only for firm matches. The size entry is marked missing in some rows and otherwise reads once, few, many or a size class.

>-|-|TRBV6-6|TRBJ1-2
TGTGCCAGCATGGAGGGGCAGAGCGGCTACACCTTC
CASMEGQSGYTF
>-|TRBD1|TRBV9|TRBJ2-7
TGTGCCAGCAGCCAAGCCGGGACAGACTACGAGCAGTACTTC
CASSQAGTDYEQYF
>few|-|TRBV3-1/TRBV3-2|TRBJ1-2
TGTGCCAGCAGCCTTGGAGGAGCGAACTATGGCTACACCTTC
CASSLGGANYGYTF
>-|TRBD1|TRBV29-1|TRBJ1-5
TGCAGCGGAGGGACAGGGCTTAATCAGCCCCAGCATTTT
CSGGTGLNQPQHF
>-|TRBD1|TRBV7-9|TRBJ2-7
TGTACCAGCAGCCGGACCGGGACAGATCGAGAGGAGCAGTACTTC
CTSSRTGTDREEQYF
>-|TRBD1|TRBV28|TRBJ1-2
TGTGCCAGCAGCCCGCTTGGGACAGCCTATGGCTACACCTTC
CASSPLGTAYGYTF
>-|-|TRBV5-1|TRBJ1-1
TGCGCCAGCAGCTACGCCCCGGGAGCCACTGAAGCTTTCTTT
CASSYAPGATEAFF
>-|-|TRBV7-9|TRBJ2-1
TGTGCCAGCAGCTTTACCGGAGGGAATGAGCAGTTCTTC
CASSFTGGNEQFF
>-|-|TRBV27|TRBJ1-6
TGTGCCAGCAGGGAAACAGGGCTCGGTAATTCACCCCTCCACTTT
CASRETGLGNSPLHF
>-|-|TRBV9|TRBJ2-3
TGTGCCAGCAGCGCTACTAGCCGGAGCACAGATACGCAGTATTTT
CASSATSRSTDTQYF
>-|-|TRBV20-1|TRBJ1-1
TGCAGTGCTAAAGTGCGGGCTGAAGCTTTCTTT
CSAKVRAEAFF
>few|-|TRBV9|TRBJ1-3
TGTGCCAGCAGCGGCCGCGGGGTCTCTGGAAACACCATATATTTT
CASSGRGVSGNTIYF
>-|-|TRBV24-1|TRBJ2-1
TGTGCCACCAGTGACCCTGGACCAGGGGACAATGAGCAGTTCTTC
CATSDPGPGDNEQFF
>once|TRBD1|TRBV7-8|TRBJ1-2
TGTGCCAGCAGCCCGGACAGGGGGCGTCTATATGGCTACACCTTC
CASSPDRGRLYGYTF
>-|-|TRBV5-5|TRBJ2-3
TGTGCCAGCAGCTTTATTTTGGGGCGCGCAGATACGCAGTATTTT
CASSFILGRADTQYF
>-|TRBD1|TRBV13|TRBJ1-2
TGTGCCAGCAGCGAACCGACAGGGGTTGGTGGCTACACCTTC
CASSEPTGVGGYTF
>-|-|TRBV4-3|TRBJ2-2
TGCGCCAGCAGCCAAGACTCAGGGACTAACACCGGGGAGCTGTTTTTT
CASSQDSGTNTGELFF
>once|TRBD1|TRBV6-2/TRBV6-3|TRBJ2-5
TGTGCCAGCAGCTATCCGACCGGCAAGACAGGGGCCCGAGAGACCCAGTACTTC
CASSYPTGKTGARETQYF
>-|TRBD2|TRBV6-2/TRBV6-3|TRBJ2-4
TGTGCCAGCAGTGGACTAGCGGGTTTAATTCAGTACTTC
CASSGLAGLIQYF
>once|TRBD1|TRBV4-1|TRBJ2-3
TGCGCCAGCAGCTCGACAGGGACCGTGGATACGCAGTATTTT
CASSSTGTVDTQYF
>once|-|TRBV7-2|TRBJ1-4
TGTGCCAGCAGCCGGGTGGGGGCTCCAACTAATGAAAAACTGTTTTTT
CASSRVGAPTNEKLFF
>-|TRBD1|TRBV6-5|TRBJ1-4
TGTGCCAGCAGACCGAGACAGGGTGGTGAAAAACTGTTTTTT
CASRPRQGGEKLFF
>-|TRBD2|TRBV3-1/TRBV3-2|TRBJ2-3
TGTGCCAGCAGCCAAGTGCAGCGGGGGGTGGATACGCAGTATTTT
CASSQVQRGVDTQYF
>-|-|TRBV6-1|TRBJ1-2
TGTGCCAGCAGTTATCAGGCGGACTCCGTCTACACCTTC
CASSYQADSVYTF
>-|-|TRBV10-3|TRBJ1-5
TGTGCCATCAGTGAGTCGGGGGGAGCCCAGCATTTT
CAISESGGAQHF
>-|TRBD2|TRBV7-9|TRBJ2-1
TGTGCCAGCAGCCCCCCTGGGACTAGCTTGGGTGAGCAGTTCTTC
CASSPPGTSLGEQFF
>-|TRBD1|TRBV5-5|TRBJ2-7
TGTGCCAGCAGCTCAACAGGGGCGGTCTACGAGCAGTACTTC
CASSSTGAVYEQYF
>-|-|TRBV20-1|TRBJ2-7
TGCAGTGCTCAAGACAGGAACGAGCAGTACTTC
CSAQDRNEQYF
>-|-|TRBV4-1|TRBJ1-5
TGCGCCAGCAGCCACGACAGGAGGCAGCCCCAGCATTTT
CASSHDRRQPQHF
>-|-|TRBV11-2|TRBJ2-1
TGTGCCAGCAGAGCCGGACACACCAAATACAATGAGCAGTTCTTC
CASRAGHTKYNEQFF
>once|TRBD1|TRBV29-1|TRBJ1-1
TGCAGCGCCCTCCCTCAGGGACAGGGGGCTCGGGGAAACACTGAAGCTTTCTTT
CSALPQGQGARGNTEAFF
>few|TRBD1|TRBV19|TRBJ1-1
TGTGCCAGTACCCAGGGGGGTAGGGGAACTGAAGCTTTCTTT
CASTQGGRGTEAFF
>-|-|TRBV19|TRBJ1-6
TGTGCCAGCCGAAGTAGTCACAGATCTACGGGATCACCCCTCCACTTT
CASRSSHRSTGSPLHF
>-|-|TRBV30|TRBJ1-2
TGTGCCTGGACTGGACAGTTTGGCAATGGCTACACCTTC
CAWTGQFGNGYTF
>-|-|TRBV5-1|TRBJ1-3
TGCGCCAGCAGCCCGGACAGAACTGGAAACACCATATATTTT
CASSPDRTGNTIYF
>once|TRBD1|TRBV2|TRBJ1-2
TGTGCCAGCAGTCACGACAGGGCGTCTTCTAACTATGGCTACACCTTC
CASSHDRASSNYGYTF
>-|TRBD1|TRBV5-8|TRBJ2-2
TGTGCCAGCAGCTGGACAGGGGATGCCACCGGGGAGCTGTTTTTT
CASSWTGDATGELFF
>few|-|TRBV4-1|TRBJ1-3
TGCGCCAGCAGCCAAGTTGCCGGGAGCGGAAACACCATATATTTT
CASSQVAGSGNTIYF
>-|TRBD2|TRBV11-1|TRBJ2-7
TGTGCCAGCAGCTCGGGGACTAGCGACTACGAGCAGTACTTC
CASSSGTSDYEQYF
>-|-|TRBV7-9|TRBJ1-2
TGTGCCAGCAGCTTAGGTGCAGTTTATTCTAACTATGGCTACACCTTC
CASSLGAVYSNYGYTF
>-|TRBD1|TRBV10-3|TRBJ2-3
TGTGCCGCCCACGGGACAGGGGATGGGAAGCAGTATTTT
CAAHGTGDGKQYF
>-|-|TRBV27|TRBJ2-1
TGTGCCAGCAGGGGGCGGATCAATACTTACAATGAGCAGTTCTTC
CASRGRINTYNEQFF
>once|-|TRBV24-1|TRBJ2-2
TGTGCCACCAGTGATTCAGGCAGGGCCACCGGGGAGCTGTTTTTT
CATSDSGRATGELFF
>few|TRBD1|TRBV7-8|TRBJ1-5
TGTGCCAGCAGCTTGGGTAAAGGGGGCTTTGATCAGCCCCAGCATTTT
CASSLGKGGFDQPQHF
>-|TRBD1|TRBV14|TRBJ2-7
TGTGCCAGCAGACTGACAGGGTTAGGAGCCGAGCAGTACTTC
CASRLTGLGAEQYF
>-|TRBD1|TRBV27|TRBJ2-7
TGTGCCAGCACCGAGACAGGGGGGGCCTACGAGCAGTACTTC
CASTETGGAYEQYF
>-|TRBD2|TRBV11-2|TRBJ2-7
TGTGCCAGCACCAACAAATGGGACTATACCTACGAGCAGTACTTC
CASTNKWDYTYEQYF
>-|TRBD1|TRBV18|TRBJ1-4
TGTGCCAGCTCACTCTCGACAGGGGAGAATGAAAAACTGTTTTTT
CASSLSTGENEKLFF
>few|-|TRBV19|TRBJ2-1
TGTGCCAGTAGTATCAATCGCCCAGGCGGGTACAATGAGCAGTTCTTC
CASSINRPGGYNEQFF
>-|-|TRBV7-6|TRBJ2-2
TGTGCCAGCAGCCCCAGGGGCCAATCAAAGACGGGGGAGCTGTTTTTT
CASSPRGQSKTGELFF
>-|-|TRBV25-1|TRBJ2-7
TGTGCCCGTACCGGGACACCCTACTCCTACGAGCAGTACTTC
CARTGTPYSYEQYF
>few|TRBD1|TRBV6-5|TRBJ1-2
TGTGCCAGCAGAAGGACAGGGGAAGACTATGGCTACACCTTC
CASRRTGEDYGYTF
>-|-|TRBV29-1|TRBJ1-1
TGCAGCGTTGAAGATTCCCCCGTAGCTTTCTTT
CSVEDSPVAFF
>-|TRBD1|TRBV3-1/TRBV3-2|TRBJ1-6
TGTGCCAGCAGCCCCGACAGGGTTTCACCCCTCCACTTT
CASSPDRVSPLHF
>few|-|TRBV13|TRBJ1-1
TGTGCCAGCAGCTCGAGACAGGTGATGAACACTGAAGCTTTCTTT
CASSSRQVMNTEAFF
>once|-|TRBV5-1|TRBJ2-7
TGCGCCAGCAGCTTACAAACAGGGAGCTCCTACGAGCAGTACTTC
CASSLQTGSSYEQYF